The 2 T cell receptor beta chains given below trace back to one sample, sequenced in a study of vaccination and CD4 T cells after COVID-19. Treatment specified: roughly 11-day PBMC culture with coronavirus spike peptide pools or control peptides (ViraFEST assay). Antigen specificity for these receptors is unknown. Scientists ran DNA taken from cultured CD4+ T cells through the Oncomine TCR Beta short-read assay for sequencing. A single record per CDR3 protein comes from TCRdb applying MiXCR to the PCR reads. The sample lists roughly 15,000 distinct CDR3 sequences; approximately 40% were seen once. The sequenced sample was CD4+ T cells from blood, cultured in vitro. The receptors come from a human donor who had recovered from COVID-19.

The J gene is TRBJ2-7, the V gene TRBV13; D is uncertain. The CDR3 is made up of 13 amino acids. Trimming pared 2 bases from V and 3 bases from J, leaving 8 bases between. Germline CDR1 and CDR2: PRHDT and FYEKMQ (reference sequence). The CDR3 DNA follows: TGTGCCAGCAGCTTATATGGGTTCTACGAGCAGTACTTC. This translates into CASSLYGFYEQYF. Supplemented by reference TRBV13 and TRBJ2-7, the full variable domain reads AAGVIQSPRHLIKEKRETATLKCYPIPRHDTVYWYQQGPGQDPQFLISFYEKMQSDKGSIPDRFSAQQFSDYHSELNMSSLELGDSALYFCASSLYGFYEQYFGPGTRLTVT.

The CDR3 DNA follows: TGTGCCAGCAGTTACTCCCCGGCGCAAAACATTCAGTACTTC. Amino acids: CASSYSPAQNIQYF. The chain joins TRBV6-5 to TRBJ2-4; D unresolved. The CDR3 totals 14 residues. Germline-derived CDR1 and CDR2 are MNHEY and SVGAGI. V lost 0 bases to trimming and J lost 5 bases, with 8 bases between them.